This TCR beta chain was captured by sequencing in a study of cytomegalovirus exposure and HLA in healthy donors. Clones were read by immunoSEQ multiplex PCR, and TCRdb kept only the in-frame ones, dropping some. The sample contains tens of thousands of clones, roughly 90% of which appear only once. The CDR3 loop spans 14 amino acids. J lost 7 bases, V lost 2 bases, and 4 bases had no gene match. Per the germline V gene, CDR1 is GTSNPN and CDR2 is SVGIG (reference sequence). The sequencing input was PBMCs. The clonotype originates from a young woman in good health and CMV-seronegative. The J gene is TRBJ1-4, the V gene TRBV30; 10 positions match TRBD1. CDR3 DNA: TGTGCCTGGAGTTTGACAGGGGGCGGTGAAAAACTGTTTTTT. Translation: CAWSLTGGGEKLFF.